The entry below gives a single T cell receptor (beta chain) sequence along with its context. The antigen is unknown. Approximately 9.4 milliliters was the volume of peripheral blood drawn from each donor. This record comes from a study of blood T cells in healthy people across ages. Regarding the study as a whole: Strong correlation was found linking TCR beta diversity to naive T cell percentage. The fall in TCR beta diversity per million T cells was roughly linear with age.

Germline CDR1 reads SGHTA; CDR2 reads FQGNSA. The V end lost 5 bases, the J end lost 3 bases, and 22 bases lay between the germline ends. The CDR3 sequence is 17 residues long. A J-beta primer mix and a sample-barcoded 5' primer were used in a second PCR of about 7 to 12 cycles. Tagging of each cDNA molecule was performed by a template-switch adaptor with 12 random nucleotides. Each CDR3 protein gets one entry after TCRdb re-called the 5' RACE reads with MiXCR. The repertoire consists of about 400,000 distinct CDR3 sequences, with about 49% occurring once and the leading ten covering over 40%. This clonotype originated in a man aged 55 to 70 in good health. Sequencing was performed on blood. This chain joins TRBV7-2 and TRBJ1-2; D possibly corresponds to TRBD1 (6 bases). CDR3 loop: CASSLSGTFQRDYGYTF. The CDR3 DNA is TGTGCCAGCAGCCTAAGTGGGACATTCCAGCGAGACTATGGCTACACCTTC.